The T cell receptor beta chain under discussion was sequenced for a study of graft-versus-host responses after intestinal transplantation. From germline, CDR1 is LGHNA and CDR2 YSLEER. The V segment lost 0 bases and the J segment 3 bases; nucleotides outside the gene matches: 3. The CDR3 contains 16 residues. Tissue processing of the graft released intraepithelial and lamina propria lymphocytes from it. Repertoires were generated with immunoSEQ multiplex PCR, while TCRdb's copy carries only in-frame clones and drops some. The data contain about 4,400 clones, roughly 78% of them singletons. Source: ileum tissue, taken 17 days after transplant. This TCR was recovered from a human patient who received an intestinal transplant, so some T cells may come from the graft donor. The chain links TRBV4-3 to TRBJ2-1, with 9 bases lining up with TRBD1. The CDR3: CASSQDRDRVYNEQFF. The CDR3 region has the DNA TGCGCCAGCAGCCAAGATAGGGACAGGGTCTACAATGAGCAGTTCTTC.